This TCR beta chain was sequenced in a study of naive and memory T cell subsets. The beta constant-region primer was an equimolar mix of two oligonucleotides covering TRBC1 and TRBC2. Ligated cDNA was amplified by four rounds of PCR with nested alpha and beta constant-region primers and SP2. TCRdb processed the UMI-ligation and nested PCR reads anew with MiXCR; each CDR3 protein has one entry. The repertoire holds approximately 80,000 distinct CDR3 sequences, with about 8.2% as singletons. This clonotype has just a few counts. The trim removed 4 bases at V and 5 bases at J, leaving 5 bases unmatched. The CDR3 extends over 15 amino acids. CDR1 is LNHNV, CDR2 YYDKDF, per germline (reference sequence).

This receptor was obtained from a human donor in good health. The chain joins TRBV15 to TRBJ2-5; 12 bases are shared with TRBD1. What was sequenced was naive CD8+ T cells from blood. The DNA of the CDR3 is TGTGCCACCAGCACCTGGGACAGGGGGCTTGAGACCCAGTACTTC. This gives the protein CATSTWDRGLETQYF.